The clone carrying this T cell receptor (beta chain) was seen repeatedly, ten times or more. The data belong to a study of metastatic and nonmetastatic thyroid tumors. This CDR3 comprises 11 residues. CDR1 is SGHRS and CDR2 is YFSETQ in the germline V gene. V dropped 4 bases and J dropped 4 bases, with 6 bases sitting between them. TCRdb re-analyzed the PCR reads through MiXCR. Here the sample spans tens of thousands of clones, more than 15% being singletons. All patients were treatment-naive before thyroid surgery. The source of this sequence is a female donor with papillary thyroid cancer or a benign thyroid nodule (not recorded which). Some clones in this sample may be carry-over from other donors' samples. The chain employs TRBV5-1 and TRBJ2-7, with unresolved D. The sequenced sample consisted of blood. The DNA of the CDR3 is TGCGCCAGCAGCCGTTCATACGAGCAGTACTTC. Its protein is CASSRSYEQYF.